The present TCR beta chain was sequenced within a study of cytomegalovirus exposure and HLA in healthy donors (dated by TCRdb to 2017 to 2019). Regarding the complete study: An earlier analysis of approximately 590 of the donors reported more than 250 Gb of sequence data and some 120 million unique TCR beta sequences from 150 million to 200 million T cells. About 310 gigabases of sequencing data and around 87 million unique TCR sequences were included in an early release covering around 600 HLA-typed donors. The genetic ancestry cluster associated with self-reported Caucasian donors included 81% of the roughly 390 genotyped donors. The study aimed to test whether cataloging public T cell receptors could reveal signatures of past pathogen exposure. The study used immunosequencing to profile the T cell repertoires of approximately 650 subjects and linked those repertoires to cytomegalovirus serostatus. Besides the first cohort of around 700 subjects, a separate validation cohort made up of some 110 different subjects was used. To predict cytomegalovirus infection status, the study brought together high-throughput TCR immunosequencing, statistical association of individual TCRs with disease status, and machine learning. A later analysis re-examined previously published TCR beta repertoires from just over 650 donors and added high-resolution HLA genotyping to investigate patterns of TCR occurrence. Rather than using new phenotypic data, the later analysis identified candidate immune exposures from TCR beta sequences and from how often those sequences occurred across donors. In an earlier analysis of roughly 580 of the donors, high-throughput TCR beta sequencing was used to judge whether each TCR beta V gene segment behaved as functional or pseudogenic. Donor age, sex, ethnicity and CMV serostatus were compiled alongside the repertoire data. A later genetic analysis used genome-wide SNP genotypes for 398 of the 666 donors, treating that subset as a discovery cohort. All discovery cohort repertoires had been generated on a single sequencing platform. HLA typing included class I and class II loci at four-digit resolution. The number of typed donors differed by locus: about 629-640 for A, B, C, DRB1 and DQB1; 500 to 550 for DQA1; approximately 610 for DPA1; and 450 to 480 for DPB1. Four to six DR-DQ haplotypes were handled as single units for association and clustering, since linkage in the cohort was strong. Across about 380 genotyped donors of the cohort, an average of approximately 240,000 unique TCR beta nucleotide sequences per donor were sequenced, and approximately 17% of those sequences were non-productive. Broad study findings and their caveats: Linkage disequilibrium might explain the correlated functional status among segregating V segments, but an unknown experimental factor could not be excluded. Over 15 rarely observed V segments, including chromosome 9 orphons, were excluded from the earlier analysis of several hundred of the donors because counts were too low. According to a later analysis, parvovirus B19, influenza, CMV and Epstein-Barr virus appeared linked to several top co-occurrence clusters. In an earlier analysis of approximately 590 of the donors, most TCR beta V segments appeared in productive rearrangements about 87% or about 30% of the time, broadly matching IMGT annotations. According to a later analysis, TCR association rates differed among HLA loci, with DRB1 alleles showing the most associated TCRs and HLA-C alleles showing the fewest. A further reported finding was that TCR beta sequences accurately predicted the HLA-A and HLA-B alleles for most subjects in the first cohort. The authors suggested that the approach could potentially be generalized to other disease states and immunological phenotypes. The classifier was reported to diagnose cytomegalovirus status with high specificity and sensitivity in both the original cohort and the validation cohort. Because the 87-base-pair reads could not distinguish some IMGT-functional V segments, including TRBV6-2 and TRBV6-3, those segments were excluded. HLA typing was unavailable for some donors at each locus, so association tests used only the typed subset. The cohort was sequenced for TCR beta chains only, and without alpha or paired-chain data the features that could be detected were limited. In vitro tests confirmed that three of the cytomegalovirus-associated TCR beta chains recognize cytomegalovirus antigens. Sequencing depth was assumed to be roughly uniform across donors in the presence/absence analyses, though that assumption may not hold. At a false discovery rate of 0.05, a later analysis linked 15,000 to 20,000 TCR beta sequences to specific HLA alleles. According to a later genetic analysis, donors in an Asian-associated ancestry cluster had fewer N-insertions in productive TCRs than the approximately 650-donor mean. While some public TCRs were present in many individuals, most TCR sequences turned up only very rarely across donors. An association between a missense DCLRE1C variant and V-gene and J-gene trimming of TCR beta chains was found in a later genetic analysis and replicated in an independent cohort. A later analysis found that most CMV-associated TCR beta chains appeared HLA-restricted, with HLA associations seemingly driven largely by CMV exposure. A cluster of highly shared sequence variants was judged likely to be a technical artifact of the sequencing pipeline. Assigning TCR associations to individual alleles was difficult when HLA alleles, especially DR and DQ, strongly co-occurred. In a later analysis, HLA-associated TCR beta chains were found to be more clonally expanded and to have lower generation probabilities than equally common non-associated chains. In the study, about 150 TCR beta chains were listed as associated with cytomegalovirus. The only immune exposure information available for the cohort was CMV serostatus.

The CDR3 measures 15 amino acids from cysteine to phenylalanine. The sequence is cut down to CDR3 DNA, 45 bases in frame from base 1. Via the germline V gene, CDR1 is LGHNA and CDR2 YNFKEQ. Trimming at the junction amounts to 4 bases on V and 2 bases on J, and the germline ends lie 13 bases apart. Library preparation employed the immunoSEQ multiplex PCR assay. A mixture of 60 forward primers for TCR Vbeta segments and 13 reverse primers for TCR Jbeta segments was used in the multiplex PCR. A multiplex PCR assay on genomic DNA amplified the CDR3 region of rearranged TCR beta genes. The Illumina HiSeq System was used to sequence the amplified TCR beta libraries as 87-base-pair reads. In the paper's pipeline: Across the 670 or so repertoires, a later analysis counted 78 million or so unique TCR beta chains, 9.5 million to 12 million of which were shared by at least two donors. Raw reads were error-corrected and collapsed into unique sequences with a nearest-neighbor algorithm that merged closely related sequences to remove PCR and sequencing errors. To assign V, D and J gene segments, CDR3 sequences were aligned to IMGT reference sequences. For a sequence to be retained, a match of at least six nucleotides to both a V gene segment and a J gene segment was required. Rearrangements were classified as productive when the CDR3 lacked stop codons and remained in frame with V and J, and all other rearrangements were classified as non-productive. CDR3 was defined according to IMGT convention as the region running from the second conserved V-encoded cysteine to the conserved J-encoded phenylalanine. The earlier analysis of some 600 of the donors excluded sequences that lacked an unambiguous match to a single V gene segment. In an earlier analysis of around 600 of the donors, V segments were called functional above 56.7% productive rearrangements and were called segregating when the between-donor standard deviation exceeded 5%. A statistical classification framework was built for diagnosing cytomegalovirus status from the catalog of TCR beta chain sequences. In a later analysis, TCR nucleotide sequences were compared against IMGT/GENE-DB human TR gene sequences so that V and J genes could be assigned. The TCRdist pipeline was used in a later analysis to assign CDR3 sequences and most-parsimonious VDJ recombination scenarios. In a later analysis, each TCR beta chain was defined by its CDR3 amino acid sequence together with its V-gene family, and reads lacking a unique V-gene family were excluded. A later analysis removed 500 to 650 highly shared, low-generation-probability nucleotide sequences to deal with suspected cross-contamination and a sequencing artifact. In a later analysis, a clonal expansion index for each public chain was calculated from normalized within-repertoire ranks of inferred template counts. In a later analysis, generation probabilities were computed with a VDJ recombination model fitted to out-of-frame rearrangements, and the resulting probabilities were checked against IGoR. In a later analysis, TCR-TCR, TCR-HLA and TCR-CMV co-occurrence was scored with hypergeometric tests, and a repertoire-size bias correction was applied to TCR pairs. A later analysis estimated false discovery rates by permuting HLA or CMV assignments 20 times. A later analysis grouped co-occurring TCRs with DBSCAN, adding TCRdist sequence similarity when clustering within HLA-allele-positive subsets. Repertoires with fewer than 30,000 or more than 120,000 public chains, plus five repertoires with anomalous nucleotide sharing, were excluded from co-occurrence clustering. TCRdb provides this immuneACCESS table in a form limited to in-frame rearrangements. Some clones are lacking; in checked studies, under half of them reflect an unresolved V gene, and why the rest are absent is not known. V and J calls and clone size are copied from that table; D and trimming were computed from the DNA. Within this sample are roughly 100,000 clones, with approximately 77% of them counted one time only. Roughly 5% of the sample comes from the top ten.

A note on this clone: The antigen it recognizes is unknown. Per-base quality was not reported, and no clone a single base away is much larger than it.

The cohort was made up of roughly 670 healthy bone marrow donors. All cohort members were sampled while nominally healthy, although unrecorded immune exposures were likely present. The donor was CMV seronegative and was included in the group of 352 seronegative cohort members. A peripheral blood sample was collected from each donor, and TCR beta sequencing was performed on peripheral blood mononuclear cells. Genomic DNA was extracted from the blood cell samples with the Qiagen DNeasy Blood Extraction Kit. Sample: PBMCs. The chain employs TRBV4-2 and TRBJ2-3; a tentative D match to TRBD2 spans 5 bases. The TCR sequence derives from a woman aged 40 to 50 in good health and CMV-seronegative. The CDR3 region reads CASSPPVEVTDTQYF. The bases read TGTGCCAGCAGCCCCCCCGTGGAGGTCACAGATACGCAGTATTTT.